The clone carrying this TCR beta chain was recorded at least ten times. Its antigen is undetermined. TCRdb fed the 5' RACE reads into MiXCR, producing one record per CDR3 protein. The profile shows about 30,000 distinct CDR3 sequences, 5.5% to 6% of them singletons. The data stem from a study of neurological immune-mediated disorders. Study-level results: Across subjects, expanded clones had no CDR3 amino acid sequences in common, pointing to private repertoires in all groups.

Trimming stripped 6 bases from V and 6 bases from J, with 11 bases between. Per germline, CDR1 SGHTA and CDR2 FQGNSA. This CDR3 comprises 13 residues. The rearrangement joins TRBV7-2 to TRBJ2-2; unclear D gene. The sequence was obtained from a woman between 50 and 59 years old in good health. The specimen was CD4+ T cells from blood. CDR3 coding DNA: TGTGCCAGCAGACCCCGAACGGCCGGGGAGCTGTTTTTT. The encoded protein is CASRPRTAGELFF.